A single sample gave rise to the 13 T cell receptor beta chains below, sequenced in a study of blood T cell repertoires in COVID-19. Clones were sequenced by immunoSEQ multiplex PCR, and TCRdb holds only the in-frame ones, with some missing. The sample lists 200,000 to 250,000 clones, roughly 80% seen once, with around 3% in the top ten. Material for sequencing was peripheral blood. These receptors originate from a young woman who had recovered from COVID-19.

V usage is TRBV7-9 and J usage is TRBJ2-2; 8 bases are a match to TRBD2. The CDR3 extends over 15 amino acids. Germline trimming cut 1 base from V and 6 bases from J; bases unmatched to any gene: 4. CDR1 is SEHNR and CDR2 is FQNEAQ in the germline V gene (reference sequence). CDR3 in amino acids: CASSLVGLASGELFF. In DNA, the CDR3 is TGTGCCAGCAGCTTAGTAGGACTAGCATCCGGGGAGCTGTTTTTT.

The chain links TRBV6-5 to TRBJ2-7; D is ambiguous. Germline assignment: CDR1 MNHEY and CDR2 SVGAGI. With 7 bases removed from V and 2 bases from J, the gap between germline ends came to 18 bases. The CDR3 spans 15 residues. The CDR3, as DNA: TGTGCCAGCAATCGCGTGCCCTTCCCAACCTACGAGCAGTACTTC. It yields the protein CASNRVPFPTYEQYF.

As regards this clone: This same CDR3 is encoded by further DNA sequences in the sample. The CDR3 here is CAWSRGSNQPQHF. For the CDR3, the DNA is TGTGCCTGGAGTAGGGGTAGCAATCAGCCCCAGCATTTT. This sequence joins TRBV30 and TRBJ1-5; a weak D match, TRBD1 (5 bases). V was shortened by 2 bases and J by 0 bases, with 5 bases between the two germline ends. The CDR3 has 13 residues. Germline V lookup: CDR1 GTSNPN, CDR2 SVGIG (reference sequence).

This clone was detected once. The gene calls are TRBV11-2 and TRBJ1-1; 7 bases line up with TRBD1. Per germline, CDR1 SGHAT and CDR2 FQNNGV. This CDR3 has 14 residues. J gave up 3 bases and V 7 bases, and 8 bases lay outside the gene matches. CDR3 sequence reads: CASTLYQGDTEAFF. The CDR3 DNA sequence: TGTGCCAGCACCCTGTACCAGGGGGACACTGAAGCTTTCTTT. The complete variable domain, with remaining parts taken from reference TRBV11-2 and TRBJ1-1, reads EAGVAQSPRYKIIEKRQSVAFWCNPISGHATLYWYQQILGQGPKLLIQFQNNGVVDDSQLPKDRFSAERLKGVDSTLKIQPAKLEDSAVYLCASTLYQGDTEAFFGQGTRLTVV.

V and J are TRBV2 and TRBJ2-5; D is possibly TRBD2 (5 bases). The germline V gene encodes CDR1 SNHLY and CDR2 FYNNEI. The ends were cut back, 7 bases at V and 7 bases at J, with 10 bases in the middle. The CDR3 totals 11 residues. The CDR3 bases are TGTGCCAGCAAGGGTGAGGGGACCCAGTACTTC. This sequence encodes CASKGEGTQYF. The whole variable domain, remainder taken from reference TRBV2 and TRBJ2-5, is EPEVTQTPSHQVTQMGQEVILRCVPISNHLYFYWYRQILGQKVEFLVSFYNNEISEKSEIFDDQFSVERPDGSNFTLKIRSTKLEDSAMYFCASKGEGTQYFGPGTRLLVL.

The rearrangement uses TRBV5-1 and TRBJ1-1, with D maybe TRBD1 (6 bases). CDR1 is SGHRS and CDR2 is YFSETQ in the germline V gene. V lost 4 bases, J lost 5 bases, and 15 bases lay in between. CDR3 size: 14 residues. The CDR3 here is CASSPAGASTEAFF. DNA of the CDR3: TGCGCCAGCAGCCCGGCGGGGGCGTCGACTGAAGCTTTCTTT.

The DNA for the CDR3 is TGTGCCACCAGTGATTTTGCGGGATCTCAGGTGAATGAGCAGTTCTTC. Translating gives CATSDFAGSQVNEQFF. V and J are TRBV24-1 and TRBJ2-1, with D perhaps matching TRBD2 (6 bases). CDR3 length: 16 amino acids. CDR1 KGHDR and CDR2 SFDVKD come from the germline V gene. The germline V and J ends were trimmed by 1 base and 7 bases, with 16 bases remaining between them.

The chain has TRBV2 and TRBJ2-5; 8 nucleotides agree with TRBD1. V lost 5 bases and J lost 0; bases outside the gene matches: 5. CDR3 size: 15 residues. Germline assignment: CDR1 SNHLY and CDR2 FYNNEI. The CDR3 region is CASSTTDRDQETQYF. The CDR3 DNA follows: TGTGCCAGCAGTACCACGGACAGGGACCAAGAGACCCAGTACTTC.

This clone turned up a few times. The V and J genes are TRBV27 and TRBJ2-7, with D hard to call. The germline V and J ends were trimmed by 5 bases and 2 bases, with 13 bases remaining between them. The germline V gene has CDR1 MNHEY and CDR2 SMNVEV (reference sequence). The CDR3 length is 14 residues. In DNA, the CDR3 is TGTGCCAGCAGTCCGATTCTATCTACCTACGAGCAGTACTTC. It yields the protein CASSPILSTYEQYF.

The chain is built from TRBV7-2 and TRBJ1-2, with D possibly TRBD1 on 5 matching bases. Germline V gene data show CDR1 as SGHTA and CDR2 as FQGNSA. The germline V and J ends were trimmed by 5 bases and 0 bases, with 13 bases remaining between them. The CDR3 consists of 15 residues. This CDR3 is CASSPYRITNYGYTF. The CDR3 nucleotides are TGTGCCAGCAGCCCATACAGGATTACTAACTATGGCTACACCTTC.

The rearrangement joins TRBV6-5 to TRBJ2-7, with a possible D match to TRBD2 (6 bases). In germline, CDR1 is MNHEY, CDR2 SVGAGI. V was cut by 7 bases and J by 4 bases, with 11 bases left in between. CDR3 length equals 12 residues. The CDR3 here is CASNGRFYEQYF. The CDR3 DNA sequence: TGTGCCAGCAACGGGAGATTTTACGAGCAGTACTTC.

The chain joins TRBV6-4 to TRBJ2-3; 10 nucleotides agree with TRBD1. The CDR3 spans 15 residues. Per the germline V gene, CDR1 is MRHNA and CDR2 is SNTAGT. After removal of 2 bases from V and 1 base from J, the junction contained 0 bases not matched to a gene. In nucleotides, the CDR3 is TGTGCCAGCAGTGACGGGACAGGGGGCACAGATACGCAGTATTTT. It translates to CASSDGTGGTDTQYF.

The gene calls are TRBV10-3 and TRBJ2-1; 11 nucleotides agree with TRBD2. The germline CDR1 and CDR2 sequences are ENHRY and SYGVKD. The CDR3 length is 19 residues. With V trimmed by 2 bases and J by 0 bases, 9 bases remained unmatched. CDR3 protein: CAISEMGTSGGGSYNEQFF. The CDR3 DNA sequence: TGTGCCATCAGTGAGATGGGGACTAGCGGAGGGGGCTCCTACAATGAGCAGTTCTTC.